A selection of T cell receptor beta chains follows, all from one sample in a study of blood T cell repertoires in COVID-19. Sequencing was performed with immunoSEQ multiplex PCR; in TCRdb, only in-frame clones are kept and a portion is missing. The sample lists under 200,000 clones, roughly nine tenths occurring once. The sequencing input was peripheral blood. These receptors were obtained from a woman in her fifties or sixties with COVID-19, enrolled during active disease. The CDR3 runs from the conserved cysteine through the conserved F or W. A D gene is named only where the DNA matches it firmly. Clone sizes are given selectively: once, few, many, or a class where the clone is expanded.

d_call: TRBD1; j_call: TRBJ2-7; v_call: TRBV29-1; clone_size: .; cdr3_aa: CSVGQGSYEQYF; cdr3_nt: TGCAGCGTGGGACAGGGGTCCTACGAGCAGTACTTC
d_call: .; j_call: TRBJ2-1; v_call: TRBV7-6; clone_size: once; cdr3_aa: CASSPHRNRGMGPSSYNEQFF; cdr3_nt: TGTGCCAGCAGCCCCCATAGGAATCGCGGGATGGGCCCAAGCTCCTACAATGAGCAGTTCTTC
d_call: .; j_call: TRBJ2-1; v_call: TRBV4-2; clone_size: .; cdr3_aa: CASSREGDYNEQFF; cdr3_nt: TGTGCCAGCAGCCGCGAGGGCGACTACAATGAGCAGTTCTTC
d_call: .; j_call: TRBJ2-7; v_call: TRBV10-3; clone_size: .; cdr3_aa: CAISERGEQYF; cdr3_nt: TGTGCCATCAGTGAGAGGGGCGAGCAGTACTTC
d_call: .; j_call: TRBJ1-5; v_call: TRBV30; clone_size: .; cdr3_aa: CAWSLGGGDQPQHF; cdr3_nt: TGTGCCTGGAGCCTGGGAGGGGGAGATCAGCCCCAGCATTTT
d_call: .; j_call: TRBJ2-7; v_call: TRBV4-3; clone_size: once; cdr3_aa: CASSQDLSYAYEQYF; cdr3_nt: TGCGCCAGCAGCCAAGATCTAAGCTACGCCTACGAGCAGTACTTC
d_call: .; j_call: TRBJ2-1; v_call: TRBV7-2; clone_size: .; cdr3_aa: CASSPRSRYNEQFF; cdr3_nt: TGTGCCAGCAGCCCCCGTTCCCGCTACAATGAGCAGTTCTTC
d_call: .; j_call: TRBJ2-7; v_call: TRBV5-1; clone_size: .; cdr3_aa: CASSLQSDSPYEQYF; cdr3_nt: TGCGCCAGCAGCTTACAGTCGGACAGCCCCTACGAGCAGTACTTC
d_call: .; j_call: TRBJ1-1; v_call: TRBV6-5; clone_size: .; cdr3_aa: CASSYSQGLRTEAFF; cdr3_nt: TGTGCCAGCAGTTACTCCCAAGGCCTGCGGACTGAAGCTTTCTTT
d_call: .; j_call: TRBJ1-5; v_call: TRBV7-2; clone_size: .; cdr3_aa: CASSLGARSNQPQHF; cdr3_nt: TGTGCCAGCAGCTTAGGGGCCCGAAGCAATCAGCCCCAGCATTTT
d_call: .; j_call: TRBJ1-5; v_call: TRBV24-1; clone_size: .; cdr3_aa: CATSDPRGGDYQPQHF; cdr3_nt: TGTGCCACCAGTGATCCCCGCGGTGGGGACTATCAGCCCCAGCATTTT
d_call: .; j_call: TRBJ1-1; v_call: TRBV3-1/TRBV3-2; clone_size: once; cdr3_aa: CASSRNKNTEAFF; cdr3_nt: TGTGCCAGCAGCCGAAACAAGAACACTGAAGCTTTCTTT
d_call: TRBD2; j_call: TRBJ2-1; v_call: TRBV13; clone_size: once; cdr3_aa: CASSFGLADEQFF; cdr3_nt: TGTGCCAGCAGCTTCGGACTAGCCGATGAGCAGTTCTTC
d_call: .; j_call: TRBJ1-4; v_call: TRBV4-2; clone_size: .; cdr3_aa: CASSRQTNEKLFF; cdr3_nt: TGTGCCAGCAGCCGGCAGACTAATGAAAAACTGTTTTTT
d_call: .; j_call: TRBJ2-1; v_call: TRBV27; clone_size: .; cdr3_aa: CASSLAGYYNEQFF; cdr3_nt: TGTGCCAGCAGTTTGGCGGGTTACTACAATGAGCAGTTCTTC
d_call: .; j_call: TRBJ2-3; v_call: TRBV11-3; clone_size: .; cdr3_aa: CASSLETRNTQYF; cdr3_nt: TGTGCCAGCAGCTTAGAGACGAGGAATACGCAGTATTTT
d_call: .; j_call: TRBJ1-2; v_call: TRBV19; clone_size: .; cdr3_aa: CASYNYGYTF; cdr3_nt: TGTGCCAGTTATAACTATGGCTACACCTTC
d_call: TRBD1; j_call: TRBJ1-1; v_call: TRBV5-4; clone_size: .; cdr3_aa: CASIRQGGITEAFF; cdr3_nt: TGTGCCAGCATCCGACAGGGTGGTATAACTGAAGCTTTCTTT
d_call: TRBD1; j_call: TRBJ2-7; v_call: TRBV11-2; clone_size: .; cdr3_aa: CASSLSGQTYEQYF; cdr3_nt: TGTGCCAGCAGCCTTTCGGGACAGACCTACGAGCAGTACTTC
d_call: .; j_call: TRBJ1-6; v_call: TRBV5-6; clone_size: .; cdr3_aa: CASSFAQGPTGISPLHF; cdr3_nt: TGTGCCAGCAGCTTTGCTCAAGGACCGACAGGAATTTCACCCCTCCACTTT
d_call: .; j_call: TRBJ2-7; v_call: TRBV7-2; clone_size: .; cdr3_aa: CASSRDGGAEQYF; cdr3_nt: TGTGCCAGCAGCCGTGACGGGGGTGCCGAGCAGTACTTC
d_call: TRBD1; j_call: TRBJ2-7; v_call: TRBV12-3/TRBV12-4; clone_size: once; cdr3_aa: CASSRDRGYEQYF; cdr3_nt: TGTGCCAGCAGTCGGGACAGGGGCTACGAGCAGTACTTC
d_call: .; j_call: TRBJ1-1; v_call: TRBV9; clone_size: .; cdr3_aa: CASSVEWSTEAFF; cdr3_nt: TGTGCCAGCAGCGTAGAATGGAGCACTGAAGCTTTCTTT
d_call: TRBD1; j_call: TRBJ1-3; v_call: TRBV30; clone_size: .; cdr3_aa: CAWSVGTGGTENTIYF; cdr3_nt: TGTGCCTGGAGTGTGGGGACAGGGGGAACGGAAAATACCATATATTTT
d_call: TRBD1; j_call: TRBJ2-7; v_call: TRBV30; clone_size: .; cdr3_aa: CAWRAQGLGEQYF; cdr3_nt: TGTGCCTGGAGGGCACAGGGGTTGGGGGAGCAGTACTTC